This is a list of T cell receptor beta chains from one sample in a study of T cell responses to AZD1222 COVID-19 vaccine. Sequencing was performed with immunoSEQ multiplex PCR; in TCRdb, only in-frame clones are kept and a portion is missing. The sample table sets out about 140,000 clones. What was sequenced was peripheral blood. The receptors originated from an adult in good health. Each CDR3 is given with its conserved first and last residue. A D gene is named only where the DNA matches it firmly.

j_call: TRBJ2-3; d_call: TRBD1; v_call: TRBV3-1/TRBV3-2; cdr3_aa: CASSQGETGADTQYF; cdr3_nt: TGTGCCAGCAGCCAAGGGGAGACAGGGGCAGATACGCAGTATTTT
j_call: TRBJ2-7; d_call: TRBD2; v_call: TRBV7-9; cdr3_aa: CASSLSGGFGDEQYF; cdr3_nt: TGTGCCAGCAGCTTATCCGGGGGGTTCGGGGACGAGCAGTACTTC
j_call: TRBJ1-1; d_call: TRBD1; v_call: TRBV6-5; cdr3_aa: CASHENDRGLTEAFF; cdr3_nt: TGTGCCAGCCACGAGAACGACAGGGGGCTAACTGAAGCTTTCTTT
j_call: TRBJ1-1; d_call: .; v_call: TRBV29-1; cdr3_aa: CSVEDPSVVF; cdr3_nt: TGCAGCGTTGAAGACCCTTCGGTGGTCTTT
j_call: TRBJ1-1; d_call: .; v_call: TRBV10-3; cdr3_aa: CAISEEPGQGTEAFF; cdr3_nt: TGTGCCATCAGTGAAGAGCCAGGGCAGGGCACTGAAGCTTTCTTT
j_call: TRBJ1-1; d_call: .; v_call: TRBV9; cdr3_aa: CASSVAVGGNTEAFF; cdr3_nt: TGTGCCAGCAGCGTAGCTGTTGGTGGGAACACTGAAGCTTTCTTT
j_call: TRBJ2-3; d_call: .; v_call: TRBV11-3; cdr3_aa: CASSSGGPSTDTQYF; cdr3_nt: TGTGCCAGCAGCTCCGGGGGGCCTAGCACAGATACGCAGTATTTT
j_call: TRBJ1-2; d_call: .; v_call: TRBV6-2/TRBV6-3; cdr3_aa: CASSYQGSLGYGYTF; cdr3_nt: TGTGCCAGCAGTTATCAGGGGAGCCTGGGCTATGGCTACACCTTC
j_call: TRBJ1-5; d_call: .; v_call: TRBV18; cdr3_aa: CASSQDNDQPQHF; cdr3_nt: TGTGCCAGCTCACAGGACAACGATCAGCCCCAGCATTTT
j_call: TRBJ2-7; d_call: .; v_call: TRBV11-2; cdr3_aa: CASSANYEQYF; cdr3_nt: TGTGCCAGCAGCGCAAACTACGAGCAGTACTTC
j_call: TRBJ1-1; d_call: .; v_call: TRBV5-1; cdr3_aa: CASSIQGRNTEAFF; cdr3_nt: TGCGCCAGCAGCATACAGGGACGGAACACTGAAGCTTTCTTT
j_call: TRBJ1-4; d_call: .; v_call: TRBV2; cdr3_aa: CASTDRQFNEKLFF; cdr3_nt: TGTGCCAGCACTGACAGGCAGTTTAATGAAAAACTGTTTTTT
j_call: TRBJ1-4; d_call: .; v_call: TRBV6-5; cdr3_aa: CASSYSRVVMDEKLFF; cdr3_nt: TGTGCCAGCAGTTACAGCAGGGTTGTGATGGATGAAAAACTGTTTTTT
j_call: TRBJ2-7; d_call: TRBD1; v_call: TRBV3-1/TRBV3-2; cdr3_aa: CASSHARTGAGEQYF; cdr3_nt: TGTGCCAGCAGCCACGCCCGGACAGGGGCGGGCGAGCAGTACTTC
j_call: TRBJ2-5; d_call: .; v_call: TRBV9; cdr3_aa: CASSLTGTPSETQYF; cdr3_nt: TGTGCCAGCAGCTTGACCGGGACACCTTCTGAGACCCAGTACTTC
j_call: TRBJ1-4; d_call: TRBD1; v_call: TRBV19; cdr3_aa: CASSIPGGATNEKLFF; cdr3_nt: TGTGCCAGTAGTATTCCAGGGGGCGCAACTAATGAAAAACTGTTTTTT
j_call: TRBJ1-1; d_call: .; v_call: TRBV19; cdr3_aa: CASSTRDRDRGAFF; cdr3_nt: TGTGCCAGTAGTACCCGGGACCGGGATCGGGGAGCTTTCTTT
j_call: TRBJ1-2; d_call: .; v_call: TRBV4-2; cdr3_aa: CASSQLPEGYGYTF; cdr3_nt: TGTGCCAGCAGCCAGCTCCCGGAGGGCTATGGCTACACCTTC
j_call: TRBJ2-1; d_call: .; v_call: TRBV19; cdr3_aa: CASSAYSRAYNEQFF; cdr3_nt: TGTGCCAGTAGTGCCTACAGCCGAGCCTACAATGAGCAGTTCTTC
j_call: TRBJ2-1; d_call: .; v_call: TRBV19; cdr3_aa: CASSRMFGATASPYNEQFF; cdr3_nt: TGTGCCAGTAGTCGTATGTTCGGGGCCACCGCATCCCCTTACAATGAGCAGTTCTTC
j_call: TRBJ2-1; d_call: TRBD2; v_call: TRBV6-5; cdr3_aa: CASSPPGLAGGPFF; cdr3_nt: TGTGCCAGCAGTCCCCCAGGACTAGCGGGGGGGCCGTTCTTC
j_call: TRBJ2-5; d_call: TRBD1; v_call: TRBV7-2; cdr3_aa: CASSLVGATGSTQYF; cdr3_nt: TGTGCCAGCAGCTTAGTTGGCGCGACAGGGAGCACCCAGTACTTC
j_call: TRBJ1-2; d_call: TRBD1; v_call: TRBV25-1; cdr3_aa: CASSDRGKDGYTF; cdr3_nt: TGTGCCAGCAGTGACAGGGGGAAGGATGGCTACACCTTC
j_call: TRBJ1-5; d_call: TRBD1; v_call: TRBV19; cdr3_aa: CASSISDRGQPQHF; cdr3_nt: TGTGCCAGTAGTATATCTGACAGGGGTCAGCCCCAGCATTTT